Below, 19 T cell receptor beta chains from the same sample are listed, as sequenced in a study of T cell responses to AZD1222 COVID-19 vaccine. The data were produced by immunoSEQ multiplex PCR, yet TCRdb's version contains in-frame clones alone and is incomplete. Here the sample spans about 56,000 clones, 80% to 90% being singletons. Here the sequenced sample was peripheral blood, taken on day 0 of AZD1222 vaccination. The receptor set was obtained from an adult in good health.

The chain joins TRBV30 to TRBJ1-5; D ambiguous. CDR3 length: 13 amino acids. The germline gives CDR1 GTSNPN, CDR2 SVGIG (reference sequence). Trimming removed 0 bases at V and 6 bases at J, with 9 bases between. The CDR3 coding sequence is TGTGCCTGGAGTGTCGGCTCCGGTCAGCCCCAGCATTTT. Residues: CAWSVGSGQPQHF. Full variable domain (rest looked up from reference TRBV30 and TRBJ1-5): SQTIHQWPATLVQPVGSPLSLECTVEGTSNPNLYWYRQAAGRGLQLLFYSVGIGQISSEVPQNLSASRPQDRQFILSSKKLLLSDSGFYLCAWSVGSGQPQHFGDGTRLSIL.

V and J are TRBV7-8 and TRBJ1-5, with a weak D call TRBD1 (6 bases). The V gene's germline CDR1 is SGHVS and CDR2 FQNEAQ. V gave up 6 bases and J gave up 7 bases, with 16 bases separating them. This CDR3 comprises 14 residues. CDR3 coding DNA: TGTGCCAGCAGTTTTGCTACAGGGTCCCAGCCCCAGCATTTT. Its translation: CASSFATGSQPQHF.

The V call is TRBV9, the J call TRBJ2-1, with TRBD2 identical over 9 bases. V lost 0 bases, J lost 10 bases, and 2 bases stayed unmatched. Germline CDR1 is SGDLS and CDR2 is YYNGEE. The CDR3 extends over 13 amino acids. The CDR3 nucleotides read TGTGCCAGCAGCGTAGCAGCGGGAGGCGAGCAGTTCTTC. It yields the protein CASSVAAGGEQFF.

The chain joins TRBV9 to TRBJ2-7, with TRBD1 as a possible D gene (5 bases). The V gene lost 4 bases and the J gene lost 9 bases, with 20 bases spanning the gap. The CDR3 length is 14 residues. In germline, CDR1 is SGDLS, CDR2 YYNGEE. CDR3 in amino acids: CASSPHGAPGVQYF. For the CDR3, the DNA is TGTGCCAGCAGCCCCCATGGGGCCCCTGGAGTGCAGTACTTC.

The chain combines TRBV6-5 with TRBJ1-5; no firm D call. The CDR3 spans 14 residues. V lost 6 bases, J lost 3 bases, and 12 bases lay in between. The germline gives CDR1 MNHEY, CDR2 SVGAGI. CDR3 sequence reads: CASRTGVLNQPQHF. The CDR3 region has the DNA TGTGCCAGCAGGACGGGAGTACTCAATCAGCCCCAGCATTTT.

This sequence joins TRBV19 and TRBJ1-5, with TRBD1 matching 7 bases. The CDR3 is 14 residues long. Germline V gene data show CDR1 as LNHDA and CDR2 as SQIVND (reference sequence). V lost 2 bases and J lost 3; bases outside the gene matches: 1. CDR3 loop: CASSITGDNQPQHF. DNA of the CDR3: TGTGCCAGTAGTATAACAGGGGACAATCAGCCCCAGCATTTT.

The gene calls are TRBV4-3 and TRBJ1-1; D possibly corresponds to TRBD1 (6 bases). The V gene's germline CDR1 is LGHNA and CDR2 YSLEER. This CDR3 has 13 amino acids. V was trimmed by 5 bases and J by 3 bases, leaving 10 bases between them. Here the CDR3 DNA reads TGCGCCAGCAGCACACGGACAGACACTGAAGCTTTCTTT. Amino acid sequence: CASSTRTDTEAFF.

The count of this clone is one. The rearrangement uses TRBV15 and TRBJ2-1; TRBD2 matches at 13 bases. The CDR3 sequence is 16 residues long. CDR1 LNHNV and CDR2 YYDKDF come from the germline V gene (reference sequence). V lost 3 bases, J lost 5 bases, and 4 bases stayed unmatched. The CDR3 nucleotides are TGTGCCACCAGCAGGGGGGGACTAGCGGGACACAATGAGCAGTTCTTC. This gives the protein CATSRGGLAGHNEQFF.

This clone was observed a single time. This chain joins TRBV3-1 (or the pseudogene TRBV3-2) and TRBJ2-7; D is perhaps TRBD1 or TRBD2 (5 bases each). CDR1 is LGHDT and CDR2 is YNNKEL in the germline V gene (reference sequence). Trimming stripped 4 bases from V and 7 bases from J, with 14 bases between. The length of the CDR3 is 13 residues. CDR3: CASSPDSEGEQYF. The CDR3 DNA sequence: TGTGCCAGCAGCCCAGATAGCGAGGGGGAGCAGTACTTC.

The DNA of the CDR3 is TGTGCCAGCAGTGCAGACAGGGGGTGGACCGGGGAGCTGTTTTTT. It encodes CASSADRGWTGELFF. V and J are TRBV2 and TRBJ2-2, with 9 nucleotides matching TRBD1. Germline lookup yields CDR1 SNHLY and CDR2 FYNNEI. The CDR3 has 15 residues. With 4 bases clipped from V and 5 bases from J, the junction kept 5 bases outside the gene matches.

The chain recombines TRBV5-4 with TRBJ1-2; 9 nucleotides line up with TRBD1. Unmatched junction bases numbered 8, after V lost 6 bases and J lost 5 bases. Germline CDR1 is SGHNT and CDR2 is YYREEE (reference sequence). The CDR3 is 14 amino acids. CDR3 nucleotides: TGTGCCAGCACCAGAACAGGGGGCGTTTATGGCTACACCTTC. It encodes CASTRTGGVYGYTF. Based on the CDR3 plus reference TRBV5-4 and TRBJ1-2, the full variable domain is ETGVTQSPTHLIKTRGQQVTLRCSSQSGHNTVSWYQQALGQGPQFIFQYYREEENGRGNFPPRFSGLQFPNYSSELNVNALELDDSALYLCASTRTGGVYGYTFGSGTRLTVV.

The chain uses TRBV15 and TRBJ2-2; TRBD2 agrees at 8 bases. Germline CDR1 LNHNV, CDR2 YYDKDF (reference sequence). J lost 0 bases, V lost 1 base, and 13 bases had no gene match. The CDR3 sequence is 20 residues long. The CDR3 coding sequence is TGTGCCACCAGCAGAGTTCGGACAGTCGGGACTAGGACGAACACCGGGGAGCTGTTTTTT. Amino acids: CATSRVRTVGTRTNTGELFF. Full variable domain (rest looked up from reference TRBV15 and TRBJ2-2): DAMVIQNPRYQVTQFGKPVTLSCSQTLNHNVMYWYQQKSSQAPKLLFHYYDKDFNNEADTPDNFQSRRPNTSFCFLDIRSPGLGDTAMYLCATSRVRTVGTRTNTGELFFGEGSRLTVL.

The chain links TRBV11-3 to TRBJ2-1; D is unclear. V lost 8 bases and J lost 5, with 7 bases in between. The CDR3 has 11 residues. Per the germline V gene, CDR1 is SGHNT and CDR2 is YENEEA. In DNA, the CDR3 is TGTGCCAGCGGTGAAGACAATGAGCAGTTCTTC. Translated, it gives CASGEDNEQFF.

The chain employs TRBV19 and TRBJ1-5, with 7 bases fitting TRBD1. This CDR3 region has 13 residues. J was trimmed by 11 bases and V by 7 bases; bases with no gene match: 11. CDR1 LNHDA and CDR2 SQIVND come from the germline V gene (reference sequence). The CDR3 region has the DNA TGTGCCAGTACCGACAGGGCCCAGGAGGCCCAGCATTTT. This codes for CASTDRAQEAQHF.

J is TRBJ2-1 and V is TRBV18, with 14 bases that match TRBD2. Germline trimming cut 6 bases from V and 9 bases from J; bases unmatched to any gene: 10. Germline CDR1 KGHSH, CDR2 LQKENI. The CDR3 covers 16 residues. The CDR3 is CASSPGLAGAGPEQFF. CDR3 bases: TGTGCCAGCTCTCCGGGACTAGCGGGAGCGGGGCCTGAGCAGTTCTTC.

In its sample, this clone was seen once. The chain uses TRBV7-4 and TRBJ2-1, with D tentatively TRBD1 (5 bases). V dropped 5 bases and J dropped 3 bases, with 17 bases sitting between them. CDR1 is SGHVT, CDR2 SQSDAQ, per germline. The CDR3 contains 16 residues. The CDR3 coding sequence is TGTGCCAGCAGCACAAGGAGACAGAGAGGCTACAATGAGCAGTTCTTC. This sequence encodes CASSTRRQRGYNEQFF.

The V gene is TRBV18, the J gene TRBJ1-2, with D hard to call. In germline, CDR1 is KGHSH, CDR2 LQKENI. The length of the CDR3 is 13 residues. V was cut by 3 bases and J by 8 bases, with 13 bases left in between. The CDR3 sequence: CASSPDPRRGYTF. CDR3 nucleotide sequence: TGTGCCAGCTCACCGGACCCCAGAAGGGGCTACACCTTC.

This chain joins TRBV10-1 and TRBJ1-4; D gene uncertain. Germline CDR1 WNHNN, CDR2 SYGVQD (reference sequence). Trimming removed 8 bases at V and 3 bases at J, with 7 bases between. The CDR3 has 12 residues. CDR3 coding DNA: TGCGCCAGCGGTGCTTCTAATGAAAAACTGTTTTTT. Amino acids: CASGASNEKLFF.

The chain joins TRBV19 to TRBJ1-5, with D hard to call. The CDR3 spans 14 residues. Germline CDR1 LNHDA, CDR2 SQIVND (reference sequence). Trimming removed 3 bases from V and 3 bases from J, with 9 bases in between. The CDR3 region has the DNA TGTGCCAGTAGTATTGCGGCGGTCAATCAGCCCCAGCATTTT. Protein product: CASSIAAVNQPQHF.